The 23 T cell receptor beta chains reported below all come from one sample, sequenced in a study of blood T cell repertoires in COVID-19. Here immunoSEQ multiplex PCR was the method, and the copy in TCRdb shows in-frame clones only, minus some. There are 60,000 to 75,000 clones in the sample; 88% occur only once, and roughly 5% lies in the top ten. The sequenced sample was peripheral blood. These receptors all come from a human donor in a cohort sampled during active COVID-19.

V gene TRBV7-8 combines with J gene TRBJ1-1, with TRBD1 matching over 8 bases. The CDR3 sequence is 16 residues long. CDR1 is SGHVS and CDR2 is FQNEAQ in the germline V gene. The V gene end was trimmed by 1 base and the J gene end by 3 bases; junction bases not matched to a gene: 7. DNA for the CDR3: TGTGCCAGCAGCTTAGACGGGGCAGGGGGCTACACTGAAGCTTTCTTT. Protein sequence: CASSLDGAGGYTEAFF.

The rearrangement links TRBV7-9 to TRBJ2-1, with D perhaps TRBD2 (6 bases). Deletions cut 5 bases from V and 8 bases from J, with 19 bases between. The V gene's germline CDR1 is SEHNR and CDR2 FQNEAQ (reference sequence). The CDR3 consists of 15 residues. The CDR3 bases are TGTGCCAGCAGCCTCGGGGGTAGCGGTTGGGATGAGCAGTTCTTC. Residues: CASSLGGSGWDEQFF.

The chain has TRBV9 and TRBJ2-3; 9 nucleotides align to TRBD2. The V gene end was trimmed by 3 bases and the J gene end by 1 base; junction bases not matched to a gene: 6. The CDR3 consists of 16 residues. Germline lookup yields CDR1 SGDLS and CDR2 YYNGEE. Here the CDR3 DNA reads TGTGCCAGCAGCGATCCTAGCGGGACGGGCACAGATACGCAGTATTTT. Protein sequence: CASSDPSGTGTDTQYF.

A word on this clone: In the same sample, other DNA sequences code for this CDR3. The chain's CDR3 is CASSIKETQYF. Here the CDR3 DNA reads TGCGCCAGCAGCATTAAAGAGACCCAGTACTTC. V and J are TRBV5-1 and TRBJ2-5; D not certain. This CDR3 region has 11 residues. Per the germline V gene, CDR1 is SGHRS and CDR2 is YFSETQ. Trimming shortened V by 4 bases and J by 3 bases, and 4 bases separated the two germline ends.

This clone was seen a single time. The chain carries TRBV6-5 and TRBJ1-2; D is perhaps TRBD1 (5 bases). With 9 bases removed from V and 4 bases from J, the gap between germline ends came to 12 bases. The germline CDR1 and CDR2 sequences are MNHEY and SVGAGI. The CDR3 length is 12 residues. Here the CDR3 DNA reads TGTGCCAGTACGACAGCCCCCTATGGCTACACCTTC. It specifies CASTTAPYGYTF.

The chain employs TRBV10-3 and TRBJ2-7, with no clear D. Germline CDR1 is ENHRY and CDR2 is SYGVKD. The V end lost 7 bases, the J end lost 3 bases, and 16 bases lay between the germline ends. The CDR3 is 14 residues long. Here the CDR3 DNA reads TGTGCCATCACCCCTAATGGGCCCGGCTACGAGCAGTACTTC. Protein product: CAITPNGPGYEQYF.

The V call is TRBV7-2, the J call TRBJ1-1; 7 bases align to TRBD1. Germline trimming cut 4 bases from V and 1 base from J; bases unmatched to any gene: 6. The germline V gene has CDR1 SGHTA and CDR2 FQGNSA. The CDR3 has 15 residues. The CDR3 reads CASSWVGGQNTEAFF. For the CDR3, the DNA is TGTGCCAGCAGCTGGGTAGGGGGCCAGAACACTGAAGCTTTCTTT.

Written as DNA, the CDR3 is TGTGCCAGCAGCTTGGGCCCGGGAAACTACGAGCAGTACTTC. Amino acids: CASSLGPGNYEQYF. The gene calls are TRBV5-8 and TRBJ2-7, with D tentatively TRBD2 (5 bases). This CDR3 spans 14 amino acids. The V and J ends lost 0 bases and 3 bases respectively, with 10 bases between them. CDR1 and CDR2 (germline): SGHTS, YDEGEE. Filled out from reference TRBV5-8 and TRBJ2-7, the complete variable domain reads EAGVTQSPTHLIKTRGQQATLRCSPISGHTSVYWYQQALGLGLQFLLWYDEGEERNRGNFPPRFSGRQFPNYSSELNVNALELEDSALYLCASSLGPGNYEQYFGPGTRLTVT.

V and J are TRBV30 and TRBJ1-2; D possibly corresponds to TRBD1 (5 bases). The CDR3 length is 10 residues. The V gene's germline CDR1 is GTSNPN and CDR2 SVGIG (reference sequence). V dropped 8 bases and J dropped 8 bases, with 12 bases sitting between them. CDR3 protein: CAGGEPGYTF. The CDR3 DNA reads TGTGCCGGGGGGGAGCCAGGCTACACCTTC.

This chain uses TRBV3-1 (or the pseudogene TRBV3-2) with TRBJ2-5, with 8 nucleotides matching TRBD1. Germline V gene data show CDR1 as LGHDT and CDR2 as YNNKEL (reference sequence). The junction had 8 bases not matched to a gene; V was cut back by 10 bases and J by 1 base. This CDR3 spans 14 amino acids. The CDR3 bases are TGTGCCACCCGGGACAGGAGCATCCAAGAGACCCAGTACTTC. Translation gives CATRDRSIQETQYF.

The V gene is TRBV5-1, the J gene TRBJ2-2; 9 bases agree with TRBD1. Trimming cost V 9 bases and J 7 bases; bases outside gene matches: 13. CDR1 is SGHRS, CDR2 YFSETQ, per germline. The CDR3 loop spans 15 amino acids. Here the CDR3 reads CATALGTGQIGELFF. As DNA, the CDR3 is TGCGCCACCGCCCTGGGGACAGGGCAGATCGGGGAGCTGTTTTTT.

CDR3 DNA sequence: TGCGCCAGCAGCTTCTGGACTAGCGGGGGGCCAAAGCTACGGACCCGGGCCCACAATGAGCAGTTCTTC. It specifies CASSFWTSGGPKLRTRAHNEQFF. This chain uses TRBV5-1 with TRBJ2-1; the match to TRBD2 covers 14 bases. Germline V gene sequence: CDR1 SGHRS, CDR2 YFSETQ. V gave up 2 bases and J gave up 5 bases; unmatched junction bases: 24. This CDR3 comprises 23 residues.

The chain employs TRBV10-2 and TRBJ2-5; D gene ambiguous. The germline V gene encodes CDR1 WSHSY and CDR2 SAAADI. V was cut by 7 bases and J by 1 base, with 7 bases left in between. The CDR3 is 12 residues long. The CDR3 spells CASTPGQETQYF. CDR3 sequence (DNA): TGCGCCAGCACCCCAGGCCAAGAGACCCAGTACTTC.

The V and J genes are TRBV27 and TRBJ1-1, with 11 positions matching TRBD1. V was pared by 0 bases and J by 5 bases, with 8 bases of the junction left unmatched. Germline-derived CDR1 and CDR2 are MNHEY and SMNVEV (reference sequence). This CDR3 comprises 17 residues. The CDR3 here is CASSLSVPGQGGTEAFF. CDR3 nucleotides: TGTGCCAGCAGTTTATCCGTCCCGGGACAGGGGGGAACTGAAGCTTTCTTT.

The V and J genes are TRBV6-5 and TRBJ1-5; 8 bases align to TRBD1. The germline V gene encodes CDR1 MNHEY and CDR2 SVGAGI. Trimming at V came to 7 bases and at J to 4 bases, leaving 9 bases not matched to a gene. The CDR3 is made up of 15 amino acids. Here the CDR3 DNA reads TGTGCCAGCATACTTAGGACAGGGTATAATCAGCCCCAGCATTTT. As protein: CASILRTGYNQPQHF.

On this clone: Relative to the germline gene, one junction end is altered; a read error may explain this. This chain connects TRBV6-2 or TRBV6-3 to TRBJ2-7, with a weak D call TRBD1 (6 bases). CDR3 length: 13 residues. The germline V gene encodes CDR1 MNHEY and CDR2 SVGEGT. CDR3 loop: CASSNSGTPEQYF. CDR3 sequence (DNA): TGTGCCAGCAGTAACTCCGGGACACCGGAGCAGTACTTC.

V is TRBV6-5 and J is TRBJ2-5; 7 bases fit TRBD2. Per germline, CDR1 MNHEY and CDR2 SVGAGI. With V trimmed by 6 bases and J by 4 bases, 11 bases remained unmatched. This CDR3 has 15 residues. The CDR3 nucleotides are TGTGCCAGCAGGGCTGCGGCGGGGGAAGGAGAGACCCAGTACTTC. It translates to CASRAAAGEGETQYF.

This clone was observed a few times. The V gene is TRBV6-2 or TRBV6-3, the J gene TRBJ1-5; 12 positions agree with TRBD1. The germline V gene has CDR1 MNHEY and CDR2 SVGEGT. Trimming cost V 5 bases and J 9 bases; bases outside gene matches: 5. This CDR3 is 14 amino acids long. The CDR3: CASSRRDRGRPQHF. The CDR3 DNA reads as TGTGCCAGCAGTCGGCGGGACAGGGGGCGGCCCCAGCATTTT.

This clone was counted a single time. The gene calls are TRBV5-1 and TRBJ2-7; possibly TRBD1 for D (6 bases). The V end lost 0 bases, the J end lost 2 bases, and 9 bases lay between the germline ends. Germline values: CDR1 SGHRS, CDR2 YFSETQ. This CDR3 spans 14 amino acids. The CDR3 DNA follows: TGCGCCAGCAGCTTGGTCACAGGGCCCTACGAGCAGTACTTC. Its protein is CASSLVTGPYEQYF.

J is TRBJ2-7 and V is TRBV3-1 (or the pseudogene TRBV3-2), with D perhaps matching TRBD1 (6 bases). This CDR3 is built from 14 residues. CDR1 LGHDT and CDR2 YNNKEL come from the germline V gene (reference sequence). V was pared by 1 base and J by 5 bases, with 12 bases between. The CDR3 spells CASSQVAGVHEQYF. The CDR3 DNA reads as TGTGCCAGCAGCCAAGTGGCAGGGGTCCACGAGCAGTACTTC.

This clone was seen more than once but under ten times. This chain uses TRBV6-5 with TRBJ1-1; 8 bases map to TRBD1. This CDR3 is 14 amino acids long. Trimming removed 5 bases from V and 4 bases from J; junction bases left unmatched: 6. From germline, CDR1 is MNHEY and CDR2 SVGAGI. The CDR3, as DNA: TGTGCCAGCAGTAAGACAGGGGAGGGCACTGAAGCTTTCTTT. This sequence encodes CASSKTGEGTEAFF.

In DNA, the CDR3 is TGTGCCCGGGCGAGGACGGGAAGGTACAATGAGCAGTTCTTC. It encodes CARARTGRYNEQFF. The chain uses TRBV30 and TRBJ2-1; D perhaps matches TRBD2 (5 bases). The ends were cut back, 8 bases at V and 4 bases at J, with 18 bases in the middle. The CDR3 has 14 amino acids. CDR1 GTSNPN and CDR2 SVGIG come from the germline V gene (reference sequence).

This chain uses TRBV5-1 with TRBJ2-1, with 10 positions matching TRBD2. This CDR3 has 15 amino acids. The V gene's germline CDR1 is SGHRS and CDR2 YFSETQ. The V gene end was trimmed by 4 bases and the J gene end by 1 base; junction bases not matched to a gene: 2. The CDR3 DNA sequence: TGCGCCAGCAGCAGTAGCGGGGGGTCCTACAATGAGCAGTTCTTC. The encoded protein is CASSSSGGSYNEQFF.